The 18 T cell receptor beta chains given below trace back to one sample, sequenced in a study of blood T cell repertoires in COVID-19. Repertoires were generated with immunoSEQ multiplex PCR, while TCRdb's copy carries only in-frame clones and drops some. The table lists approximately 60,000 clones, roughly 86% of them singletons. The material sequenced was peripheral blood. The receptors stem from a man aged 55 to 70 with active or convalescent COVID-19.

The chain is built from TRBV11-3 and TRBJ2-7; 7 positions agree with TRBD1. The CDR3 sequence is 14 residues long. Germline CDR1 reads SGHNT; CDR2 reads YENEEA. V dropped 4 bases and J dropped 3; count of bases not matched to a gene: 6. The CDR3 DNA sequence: TGTGCCAGCAGCTCTCAGGGGGAGAACTACGAGCAGTACTTC. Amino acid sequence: CASSSQGENYEQYF. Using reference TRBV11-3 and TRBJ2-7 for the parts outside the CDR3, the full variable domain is EAGVVQSPRYKIIEKKQPVAFWCNPISGHNTLYWYLQNLGQGPELLIRYENEEAVDDSQLPKDRFSAERLKGVDSTLKIQPAELGDSAVYLCASSSQGENYEQYFGPGTRLTVT.

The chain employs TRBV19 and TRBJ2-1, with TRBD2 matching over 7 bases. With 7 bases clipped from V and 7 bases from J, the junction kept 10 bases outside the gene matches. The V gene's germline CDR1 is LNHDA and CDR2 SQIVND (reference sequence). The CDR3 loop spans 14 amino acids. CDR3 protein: CASTSRGLGNEQFF. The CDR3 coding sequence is TGTGCCAGTACATCCCGAGGACTAGGAAATGAGCAGTTCTTC.

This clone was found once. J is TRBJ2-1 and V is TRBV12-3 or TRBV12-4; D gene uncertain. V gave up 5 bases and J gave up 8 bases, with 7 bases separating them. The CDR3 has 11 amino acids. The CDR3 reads CASSPFDEQFF. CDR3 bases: TGTGCCAGCAGTCCCTTCGATGAGCAGTTCTTC.

The CDR3 DNA sequence: TGTGCCAGCAGCTTGACCTCGGGAACGAACACTGAAGCTTTCTTT. Its translation is CASSLTSGTNTEAFF. This chain joins TRBV7-6 and TRBJ1-1, with D unresolved. The V end lost 3 bases, the J end lost 1 base, and 12 bases lay between the germline ends. CDR3 length: 15 residues. Germline CDR1 reads SGHVS; CDR2 reads FNYEAQ. The full variable domain, rest sourced from reference TRBV7-6 and TRBJ1-1, is GAGVSQSPRYKVTKRGQDVALRCDPISGHVSLYWYRQALGQGPEFLTYFNYEAQQDKSGLPNDRFSAERPEGSISTLTIQRTEQRDSAMYRCASSLTSGTNTEAFFGQGTRLTVV.

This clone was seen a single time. The CDR3 bases are TGTGCCAGCAGCCGAGATGAGGGGGGGGGCTACGAGCAGTACTTC. Protein: CASSRDEGGGYEQYF. V and J are TRBV27 and TRBJ2-7; weak D call: TRBD2 (7 bases). Per the germline V gene, CDR1 is MNHEY and CDR2 is SMNVEV (reference sequence). Trimming removed 6 bases from V and 3 bases from J, with 18 bases in between. This CDR3 is 15 amino acids long.

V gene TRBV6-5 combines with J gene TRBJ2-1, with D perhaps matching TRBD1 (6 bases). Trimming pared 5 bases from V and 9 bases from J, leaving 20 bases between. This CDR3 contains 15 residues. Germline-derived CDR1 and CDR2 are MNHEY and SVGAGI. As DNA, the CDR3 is TGTGCCAGCAGTAACCGGGCCCTAAGGGGGACTGAGCAGTTCTTC. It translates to CASSNRALRGTEQFF.

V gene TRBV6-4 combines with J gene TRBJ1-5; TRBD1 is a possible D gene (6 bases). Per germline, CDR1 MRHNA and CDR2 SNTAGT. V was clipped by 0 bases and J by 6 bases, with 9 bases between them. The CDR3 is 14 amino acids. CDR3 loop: CASSDSRGGQPQHF. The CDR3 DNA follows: TGTGCCAGCAGTGACTCTAGAGGGGGTCAGCCCCAGCATTTT.

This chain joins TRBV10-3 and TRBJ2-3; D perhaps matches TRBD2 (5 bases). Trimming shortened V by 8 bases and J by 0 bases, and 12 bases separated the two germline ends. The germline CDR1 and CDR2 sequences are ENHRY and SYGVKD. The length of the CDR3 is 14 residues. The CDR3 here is CAISPRESTDTQYF. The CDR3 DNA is TGTGCCATCTCGCCCCGGGAAAGCACAGATACGCAGTATTTT.

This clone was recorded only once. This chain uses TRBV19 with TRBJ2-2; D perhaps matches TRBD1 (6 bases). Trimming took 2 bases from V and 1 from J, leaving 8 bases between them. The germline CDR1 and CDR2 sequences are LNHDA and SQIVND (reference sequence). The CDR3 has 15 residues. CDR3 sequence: CASSIQGWNTGELFF. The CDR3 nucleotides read TGTGCCAGTAGTATACAGGGGTGGAACACCGGGGAGCTGTTTTTT.

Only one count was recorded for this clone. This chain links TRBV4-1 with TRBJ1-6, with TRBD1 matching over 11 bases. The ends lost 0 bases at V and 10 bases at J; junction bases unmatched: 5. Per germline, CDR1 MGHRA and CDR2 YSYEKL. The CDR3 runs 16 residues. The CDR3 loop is CASSQDKDRGQSPLHF. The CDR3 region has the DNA TGCGCCAGCAGCCAAGATAAGGACAGGGGGCAGTCACCCCTCCACTTT.

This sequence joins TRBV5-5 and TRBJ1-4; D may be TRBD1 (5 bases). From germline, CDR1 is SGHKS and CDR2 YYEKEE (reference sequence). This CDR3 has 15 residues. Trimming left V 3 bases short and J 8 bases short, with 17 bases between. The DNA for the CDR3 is TGTGCCAGCAGCTCCCAGGGAGGGATGGTGGAAAAACTGTTTTTT. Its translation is CASSSQGGMVEKLFF.

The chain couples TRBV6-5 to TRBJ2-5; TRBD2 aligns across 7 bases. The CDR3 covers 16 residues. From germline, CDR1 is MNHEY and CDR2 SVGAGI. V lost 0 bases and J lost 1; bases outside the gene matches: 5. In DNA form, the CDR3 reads TGTGCCAGCAGTTACTCGCTAGCGGAGACCCAAGAGACCCAGTACTTC. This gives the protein CASSYSLAETQETQYF.

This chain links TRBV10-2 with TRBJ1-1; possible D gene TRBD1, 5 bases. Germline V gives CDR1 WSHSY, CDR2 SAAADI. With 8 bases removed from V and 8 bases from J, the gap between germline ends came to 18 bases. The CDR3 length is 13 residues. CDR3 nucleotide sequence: TGCGCCAGCCTCCCGGGGGGAGGTGGGGAAGCTTTCTTT. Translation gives CASLPGGGGEAFF.

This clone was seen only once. The CDR3 spells CASSLGGQGGSTIYF. CDR3 nucleotide sequence: TGTGCCAGCAGTTTAGGGGGACAGGGGGGGAGCACCATATATTTT. V and J are TRBV28 and TRBJ1-3; TRBD1 aligns across 11 bases. Germline-derived CDR1 and CDR2 are MDHEN and SYDVKM. After removal of 2 bases from V and 9 bases from J, the junction contained 6 bases not matched to a gene. This CDR3 is 15 amino acids long.

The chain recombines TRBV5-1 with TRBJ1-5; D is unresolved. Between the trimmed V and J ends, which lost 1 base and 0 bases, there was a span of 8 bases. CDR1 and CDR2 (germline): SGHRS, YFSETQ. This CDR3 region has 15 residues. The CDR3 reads CASSLNGDSNQPQHF. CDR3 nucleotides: TGCGCCAGCAGCTTGAACGGTGATAGCAATCAGCCCCAGCATTTT.

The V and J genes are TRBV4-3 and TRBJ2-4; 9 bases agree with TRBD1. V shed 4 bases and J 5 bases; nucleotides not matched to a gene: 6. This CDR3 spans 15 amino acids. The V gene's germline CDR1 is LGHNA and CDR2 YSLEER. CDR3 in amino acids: CASSLTRQGENIQYF. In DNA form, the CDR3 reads TGCGCCAGCAGCCTGACGAGACAGGGGGAAAACATTCAGTACTTC.

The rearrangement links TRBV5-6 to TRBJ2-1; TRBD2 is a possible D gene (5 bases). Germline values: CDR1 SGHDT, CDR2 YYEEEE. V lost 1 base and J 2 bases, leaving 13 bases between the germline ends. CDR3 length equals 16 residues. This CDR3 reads CASSLKVLATYNEQFF. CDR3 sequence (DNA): TGTGCCAGCAGCTTGAAGGTCTTAGCGACCTACAATGAGCAGTTCTTC. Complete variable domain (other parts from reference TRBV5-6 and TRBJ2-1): DAGVTQSPTHLIKTRGQQVTLRCSPKSGHDTVSWYQQALGQGPQFIFQYYEEEERQRGNFPDRFSGHQFPNYSSELNVNALLLGDSALYLCASSLKVLATYNEQFFGPGTRLTVL.

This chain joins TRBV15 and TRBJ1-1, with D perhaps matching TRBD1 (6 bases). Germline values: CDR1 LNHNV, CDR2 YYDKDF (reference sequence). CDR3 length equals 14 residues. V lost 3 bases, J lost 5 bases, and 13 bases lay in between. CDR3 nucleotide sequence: TGTGCCACCAGCAGTCACAGGGCCGGGACTGAAGCTTTCTTT. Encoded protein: CATSSHRAGTEAFF.